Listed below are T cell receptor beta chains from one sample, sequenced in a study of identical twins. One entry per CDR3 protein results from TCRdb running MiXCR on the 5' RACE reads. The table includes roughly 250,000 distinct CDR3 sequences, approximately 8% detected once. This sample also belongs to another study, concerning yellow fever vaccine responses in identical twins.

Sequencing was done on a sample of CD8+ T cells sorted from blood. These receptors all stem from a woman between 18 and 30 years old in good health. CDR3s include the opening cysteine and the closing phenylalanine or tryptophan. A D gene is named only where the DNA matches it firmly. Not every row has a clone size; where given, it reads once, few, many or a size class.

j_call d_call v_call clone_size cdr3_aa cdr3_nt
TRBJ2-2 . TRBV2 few CASSEAGELFF TGTGCCAGCAGTGAAGCCGGGGAGCTGTTTTTT
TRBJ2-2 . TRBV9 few CASSPAPGAGELFF TGTGCCAGCAGCCCAGCCCCAGGGGCCGGAGAGCTGTTTTTT
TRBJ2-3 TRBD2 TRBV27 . CASSSPGLAGAPAYTDTQYF TGTGCCAGCAGTTCCCCGGGACTAGCGGGGGCCCCAGCGTACACAGATACGCAGTATTTT
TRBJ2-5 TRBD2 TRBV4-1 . CASSQVLDSGGYQETQYF TGCGCCAGCAGCCAAGTGTTAGACAGCGGGGGGTACCAAGAGACCCAGTACTTC
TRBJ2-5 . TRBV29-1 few CSVDAGAGTQYF TGCAGCGTTGATGCCGGGGCCGGGACCCAGTACTTC
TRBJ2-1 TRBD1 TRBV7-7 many CASSPSVRGYNEQFF TGTGCCAGCAGCCCCTCGGTCAGGGGGTACAATGAGCAGTTCTTC
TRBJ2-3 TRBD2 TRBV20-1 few CSAEILRGEDTQYF TGCAGTGCCGAGATCTTGCGGGGGGAAGATACGCAGTATTTT
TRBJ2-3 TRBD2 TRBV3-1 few CASSQLLAGITDTQYF TGTGCCAGCAGCCAATTACTAGCGGGAATCACAGATACGCAGTATTTT
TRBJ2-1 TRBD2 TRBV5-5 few CASSSYSLLAGEWDEQFF TGTGCCAGCAGCTCCTACTCCTTACTAGCGGGGGAATGGGATGAGCAGTTCTTC
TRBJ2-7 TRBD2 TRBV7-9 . CASSAGTRNEQYF TGTGCCAGCAGCGCCGGGACTAGGAACGAGCAGTACTTC
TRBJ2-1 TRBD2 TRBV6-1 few CASSVAGGKRGYNEQFF TGTGCCAGCAGCGTAGCGGGAGGGAAACGGGGTTACAATGAGCAGTTCTTC
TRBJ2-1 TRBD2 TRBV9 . CASSVAGVAGGPNNEQFF TGTGCCAGCAGCGTAGCTGGAGTAGCGGGAGGGCCCAACAATGAGCAGTTCTTC
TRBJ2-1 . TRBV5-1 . CASSGGFNEQFF TGCGCCAGCAGCGGAGGTTTTAATGAGCAGTTCTTC
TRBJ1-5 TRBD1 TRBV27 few CASRTTGGNQPQHF TGTGCCAGCAGGACTACAGGGGGCAATCAGCCCCAGCATTTT
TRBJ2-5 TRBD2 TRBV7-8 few CASSLRVGGSQETQYF TGTGCCAGCAGCTTAAGAGTGGGAGGGAGTCAAGAGACCCAGTACTTC
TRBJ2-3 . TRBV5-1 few CASSFRDPDTDTQYF TGCGCCAGCAGCTTCCGGGACCCTGACACAGATACGCAGTATTTT
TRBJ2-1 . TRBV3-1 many CASSLLSGEQFF TGTGCCAGCAGCCTCCTATCTGGTGAGCAGTTCTTC